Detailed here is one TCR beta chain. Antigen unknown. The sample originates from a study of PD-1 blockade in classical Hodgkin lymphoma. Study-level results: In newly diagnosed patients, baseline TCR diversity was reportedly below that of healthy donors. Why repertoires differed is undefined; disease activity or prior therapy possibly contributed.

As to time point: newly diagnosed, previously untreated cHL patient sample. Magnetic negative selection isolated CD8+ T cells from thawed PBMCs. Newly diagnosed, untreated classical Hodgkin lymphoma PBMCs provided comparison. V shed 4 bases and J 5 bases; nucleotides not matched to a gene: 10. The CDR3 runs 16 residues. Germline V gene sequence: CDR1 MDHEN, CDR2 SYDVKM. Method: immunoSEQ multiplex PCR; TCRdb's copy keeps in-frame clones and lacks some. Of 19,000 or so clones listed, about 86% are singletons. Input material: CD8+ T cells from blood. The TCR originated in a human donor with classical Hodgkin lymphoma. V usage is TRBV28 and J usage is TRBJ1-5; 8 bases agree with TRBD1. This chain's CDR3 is CASSSTTGARDQPQHF. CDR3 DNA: TGTGCCAGCAGTTCGACGACAGGGGCTCGGGATCAGCCCCAGCATTTT. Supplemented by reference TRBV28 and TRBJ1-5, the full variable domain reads DVKVTQSSRYLVKRTGEKVFLECVQDMDHENMFWYRQDPGLGLRLIYFSYDVKMKEKGDIPEGYSVSREKKERFSLILESASTNQTSMYLCASSSTTGARDQPQHFGDGTRLSIL.